This T cell receptor beta chain derives from a study of PD-1 blockade in mismatch repair-deficient tumors. The table came from immunoSEQ multiplex PCR; TCRdb's copy has only in-frame clones and leaves some out. The sample yields around 130,000 clones, 85% to 90% seen once. The germline V and J ends were trimmed by 2 bases and 0 bases, with 7 bases remaining between them. CDR3 length: 14 residues. Germline V lookup: CDR1 MDHEN, CDR2 SYDVKM. This chain joins TRBV28 and TRBJ1-1; D is undetermined. The origin of this receptor is an adult with mismatch repair-deficient cancer. Source: peripheral blood, taken approximately 71 weeks after starting pembrolizumab. Here the CDR3 DNA reads TGTGCCAGCAGTTTAGACACGTTGAACACTGAAGCTTTCTTT. Its protein product is CASSLDTLNTEAFF. Combining the CDR3 with reference TRBV28 and TRBJ1-1 gives the whole variable domain DVKVTQSSRYLVKRTGEKVFLECVQDMDHENMFWYRQDPGLGLRLIYFSYDVKMKEKGDIPEGYSVSREKKERFSLILESASTNQTSMYLCASSLDTLNTEAFFGQGTRLTVV.